The entry below gives a single T cell receptor (beta chain) sequence along with its context. The antigen is undetermined. The CDR3 spans 15 residues. The germline gives CDR1 SGDLS, CDR2 YYNGEE. The V and J ends lost 3 bases and 6 bases, in that order; junction bases with no gene match: 7. Peripheral blood and lesional scalp punch biopsies were taken from alopecia areata patients. These data originate in a study of CD8+ T cells in alopecia areata. Study summary: A regimen of oral tofacitinib, 5 to 10 mg twice daily, was given to treated patients.

Once RNA had been extracted, it was reverse transcribed into cDNA to act as the sequencing template. Profiling relied on immunoSEQ multiplex PCR, and the TCRdb table lists in-frame clones only, not all of them. Among about 180,000 clones listed, almost 65% were seen once. Notes on the study in general: Possibly as an HLA-related effect, TCR sharing across patients appeared less clear than in mice.

This material consisted of CD4+ T cells sorted from blood, taken at week 0. The TCR comes from a human donor with alopecia areata. This chain joins TRBV9 and TRBJ2-4; the match to TRBD1 covers 9 bases. CDR3 region: CASSETPGQGNIQYF. The CDR3 DNA reads TGTGCCAGCAGCGAGACTCCGGGACAGGGAAACATTCAGTACTTC. The complete variable domain, with remaining parts taken from reference TRBV9 and TRBJ2-4, reads DSGVTQTPKHLITATGQRVTLRCSPRSGDLSVYWYQQSLDQGLQFLIQYYNGEERAKGNILERFSAQQFPDLHSELNLSSLELGDSALYFCASSETPGQGNIQYFGAGTRLSVL.